The 32 T cell receptor beta chains listed next were all sequenced from one sample in a study of T cells in Graves' hyperthyroidism and ophthalmopathy. RNA transcripts gave rise to amplified TCR beta CDR3 regions. First-round RT-PCR of the TCR CDR3 relied on the HTBI primer set. Each CDR3 protein gets one entry after TCRdb re-called the multiplex PCR reads with MiXCR. The table shows around 390,000 distinct CDR3 sequences, with roughly 15% occurring only once. Material for sequencing was blood. The receptor set was obtained from a woman in her twenties or thirties with Graves' ophthalmopathy.

Ten or more counts support this clonotype. The rearrangement joins TRBV27 to TRBJ1-5, with 8 bases identical to TRBD1. Germline CDR1 reads MNHEY; CDR2 reads SMNVEV (reference sequence). J gave up 4 bases and V 0 bases, and 5 bases lay outside the gene matches. There are 16 residues in the CDR3. CDR3 DNA sequence: TGTGCCAGCAGTTTATCCCGGACAGGGCCGAATCAGCCCCAGCATTTT. This codes for CASSLSRTGPNQPQHF.

This clonotype came up many times. J is TRBJ1-5 and V is TRBV6-1; D unclear. The CDR3 is 18 amino acids. Germline V lookup: CDR1 MNHNS, CDR2 SASEGT. V shed 5 bases and J shed 0 bases, with 20 bases lying between them. The CDR3: CASSSVALGFYSNQPQHF. The CDR3 DNA follows: TGTGCCAGCAGTTCCGTGGCCCTGGGGTTTTATAGCAATCAGCCCCAGCATTTT.

Worth noting for this clonotype: Just one base apart from a much larger clone, this may be a read error. CDR3: CASSHRFGGVGTQYF. Here the CDR3 DNA reads TGTGCCAGCAGCCACCGTTTCGGAGGGGTCGGGACCCAGTACTTC. This chain uses TRBV7-2 with TRBJ2-5, with D perhaps TRBD2 (6 bases). The V gene's germline CDR1 is SGHTA and CDR2 FQGNSA. The CDR3 has 15 residues. Trimming cost V 5 bases and J 7 bases, with 20 bases left between them.

Concerning this clonotype: A much larger clone lies one base from this, so it may be a read error. The V gene is TRBV9, the J gene TRBJ1-2; D remains ambiguous. The CDR3 loop spans 11 amino acids. Between the trimmed V and J ends, which lost 2 bases and 7 bases, there was a span of 6 bases. Germline-derived CDR1 and CDR2 are SGDLS and YYNGEE. The CDR3 is CASSVHGGYTF. CDR3 sequence (DNA): TGTGCCAGCAGCGTCCACGGTGGCTACACCTTC.

This clonotype has ten or more counts. The rearrangement uses TRBV28 and TRBJ2-7; possibly TRBD1 for D (5 bases). V was shortened by 2 bases and J by 1 base, with 12 bases between the two germline ends. CDR1 is MDHEN and CDR2 is SYDVKM in the germline V gene. This CDR3 has 15 residues. CDR3 coding DNA: TGTGCCAGCAGTTTAGGGCAGGGCATTTCCTACGAGCAGTACTTC. Its protein product is CASSLGQGISYEQYF.

This clonotype was recorded many times. CDR3 in amino acids: CASSFGGGPLRNEQFF. Written as DNA, the CDR3 is TGTGCCAGCAGCTTCGGGGGGGGACCCCTAAGGAATGAGCAGTTCTTC. This chain connects TRBV7-2 to TRBJ2-1; 8 positions match TRBD2. The CDR3 runs to 16 residues. Germline V gives CDR1 SGHTA, CDR2 FQGNSA. Unmatched junction bases numbered 11, after V lost 3 bases and J lost 7 bases.

For this clonotype: One base away lies a much larger clone, so this may be a sequencing read error. The CDR3 end shows no conserved phenylalanine or tryptophan, and so a read error is likely. The gene calls are TRBV2 and TRBJ2-3; D gene uncertain. V lost 0 bases and J lost 4, with 5 bases in between. Germline CDR1 and CDR2: SNHLY and FYNNEI. The CDR3 length is 13 residues. The CDR3 sequence is CASSEARADTQYL. CDR3 in DNA: TGTGCCAGCAGTGAAGCCCGGGCAGATACGCAGTATCTT.

This clonotype was detected many times. The chain uses TRBV7-2 and TRBJ2-3; D not resolved. The CDR3 is 13 residues long. Deletions cut 5 bases from V and 4 bases from J, with 10 bases between. Germline V lookup: CDR1 SGHTA, CDR2 FQGNSA. The CDR3 loop reads CASSGTMADTQYF. CDR3 coding DNA: TGTGCCAGCAGCGGCACAATGGCAGATACGCAGTATTTT.

In this sample, this clonotype turned up many times. The chain combines TRBV30 with TRBJ1-1; D remains ambiguous. Germline lookup yields CDR1 GTSNPN and CDR2 SVGIG (reference sequence). The CDR3 is made up of 14 amino acids. Trimming shortened V by 4 bases and J by 0 bases, and 12 bases separated the two germline ends. CDR3 nucleotide sequence: TGTGCCTGGACTACGTGGGCGATGAACACTGAAGCTTTCTTT. Residues: CAWTTWAMNTEAFF.

This clonotype has only a few counts. V gene TRBV7-9 combines with J gene TRBJ2-2; D unresolved. Trimming took 0 bases from V and 3 from J, leaving 5 bases between them. The length of the CDR3 is 14 residues. Germline V gives CDR1 SEHNR, CDR2 FQNEAQ (reference sequence). Written as DNA, the CDR3 is TGTGCCAGCAGCTTAGCGACGGACACCGGGGAGCTGTTTTTT. This sequence encodes CASSLATDTGELFF.

This clonotype was counted a few times. The rearrangement links TRBV4-2 to TRBJ2-3; D is ambiguous. This CDR3 has 15 residues. Trimming stripped 1 base from V and 2 bases from J, with 10 bases between. Germline loops: CDR1 LGHNA, CDR2 YNFKEQ. This chain's CDR3 is CASSQALSDTDTQYF. CDR3 bases: TGTGCCAGCAGCCAAGCACTTTCCGACACAGATACGCAGTATTTT.

This clonotype was observed many times. The rearrangement links TRBV11-2 to TRBJ2-7; D is unclear. From germline, CDR1 is SGHAT and CDR2 FQNNGV. V lost 1 base to trimming and J lost 4 bases, with 11 bases between them. The CDR3 is 14 residues long. This CDR3 reads CASSLVPSRYEQYF. The CDR3 DNA reads TGTGCCAGCAGCTTAGTCCCCTCTAGGTACGAGCAGTACTTC.

This clonotype has ten or more counts. V and J are TRBV12-3 or TRBV12-4 and TRBJ2-3; D is unclear. Trimming took off 6 bases at V and 4 bases at J, with 20 bases between the two ends. The length of the CDR3 is 16 residues. The CDR3 sequence is CASSPSLSTMPDTQYF. The CDR3 nucleotides are TGTGCCAGCAGCCCAAGTCTCTCCACCATGCCAGATACGCAGTATTTT.

This clonotype was seen many times. The chain joins TRBV28 to TRBJ2-1; 9 bases map to TRBD1. The CDR3 sequence is 15 residues long. Trimming removed 3 bases from V and 7 bases from J; junction bases left unmatched: 7. The germline V gene has CDR1 MDHEN and CDR2 SYDVKM. CDR3 in DNA: TGTGCCAGCAGTTTTAACAGGGGGCTGGGGAATGAGCAGTTCTTC. Encoded protein: CASSFNRGLGNEQFF.

This clonotype has a count of ten or more. The chain employs TRBV20-1 and TRBJ1-5; D not certain. CDR3 length: 13 residues. CDR1 and CDR2 from the germline V gene are DFQATT and SNEGSKA (reference sequence). The CDR3 nucleotides read TGCAGCGGAGCGTCTGATAGCAATCAGCCCCAGCATTTT. It encodes CSGASDSNQPQHF.

This clonotype has ten or more counts. The chain is built from TRBV6-1 and TRBJ2-5; weak D call: TRBD1 (6 bases). The CDR3 runs to 16 residues. Germline CDR1 is MNHNS and CDR2 is SASEGT. Trimming cost V 4 bases and J 4 bases, with 19 bases left between them. In DNA, the CDR3 is TGTGCCAGCAGTGCCTTTCAGGGGATCTGGCGAGAGACCCAGTACTTC. Its translation: CASSAFQGIWRETQYF.

This clonotype has a count of ten or more. The chain recombines TRBV20-1 with TRBJ2-7, with TRBD2 matching over 14 bases. The length of the CDR3 is 13 residues. Germline V gene lookup returns CDR1 DFQATT and CDR2 SNEGSKA (reference sequence). Unmatched junction bases numbered 6, after V lost 5 bases and J lost 9 bases. CDR3 bases: TGCAGTGCTGGGGGACTAGCGGGGGCGATGCAGTACTTC. Protein: CSAGGLAGAMQYF.

This clonotype came up many times. The chain combines TRBV11-2 with TRBJ1-4; D not resolved. Germline CDR1 SGHAT, CDR2 FQNNGV. V was shortened by 2 bases and J by 0 bases, with 13 bases between the two germline ends. The CDR3 spans 17 residues. This CDR3 reads CASSLFGSGATNEKLFF. The CDR3 DNA follows: TGTGCCAGCAGCTTATTTGGGAGCGGGGCAACTAATGAAAAACTGTTTTTT.

This clonotype was detected ten times or more. The V call is TRBV3-1, the J call TRBJ1-4; D remains unclear. Trimming took 4 bases from V and 0 from J, leaving 12 bases between them. This CDR3 spans 16 amino acids. Germline V gene lookup returns CDR1 LGHDT and CDR2 YNNKEL (reference sequence). CDR3 DNA: TGTGCCAGCAGCCTAGCCTTTATTGCAACTAATGAAAAACTGTTTTTT. Amino acids: CASSLAFIATNEKLFF.

This clonotype has a count of ten or more. This chain links TRBV28 with TRBJ1-4, with TRBD1 identical over 8 bases. Germline CDR1 and CDR2: MDHEN and SYDVKM. With V trimmed by 7 bases and J by 4 bases, 11 bases remained unmatched. The CDR3 has 16 amino acids. The CDR3 region is CASTRQGPLGNEKLFF. CDR3 coding DNA: TGTGCCAGCACCCGACAGGGGCCCTTGGGTAATGAAAAACTGTTTTTT.

In its sample, this clonotype was seen a few times. CDR3 amino acids: CASSPYRETGGPTNEKLFF. The DNA for the CDR3 is TGTGCCAGCAGCCCGTACCGCGAGACAGGGGGGCCAACTAATGAAAAACTGTTTTTT. J is TRBJ1-4 and V is TRBV7-2; 9 nucleotides match TRBD1. From germline, CDR1 is SGHTA and CDR2 FQGNSA. V gave up 5 bases and J gave up 0 bases; unmatched junction bases: 13. This CDR3 has 19 amino acids.

Many counts were recorded for this clonotype. The chain couples TRBV7-2 to TRBJ2-6; D is ambiguous. The CDR3 is made up of 16 amino acids. CDR1 and CDR2 (germline): SGHTA, FQGNSA. Trimming shortened V by 1 base and J by 0 bases, and 7 bases separated the two germline ends. CDR3 loop: CASSLGGFSGANVLTF. The CDR3 DNA reads TGTGCCAGCAGCTTAGGAGGATTCTCTGGGGCCAACGTCCTGACTTTC.

This clonotype was counted at least ten times. This chain links TRBV29-1 with TRBJ1-1; D might be TRBD1 (6 bases). In germline, CDR1 is SQVTM, CDR2 ANQGSEA. Trimming took off 5 bases at V and 6 bases at J, with 13 bases between the two ends. The CDR3 consists of 12 residues. The CDR3 here is CSVRPGVAEAFF. The CDR3 DNA is TGCAGCGTTAGACCAGGGGTGGCTGAAGCTTTCTTT.

This clonotype showed up many times. The J gene is TRBJ1-5, the V gene TRBV5-6, with unresolved D. The CDR3 extends over 15 amino acids. Germline CDR1 is SGHDT and CDR2 is YYEEEE. With 3 bases removed from V and 2 bases from J, the gap between germline ends came to 12 bases. The DNA of the CDR3 is TGTGCCAGCAGCTCTTACCGCTTTGGCAATCAGCCCCAGCATTTT. It encodes CASSSYRFGNQPQHF.

Remarks on this clonotype: This may be a read error, as it is one base from a much larger clone. DNA of the CDR3: TGTGCCGGCAGCTTAACGTCCCCCGGGACAGATAGCACAGATACGCAGTATTTT. Translating gives CAGSLTSPGTDSTDTQYF. This chain connects TRBV7-3 to TRBJ2-3, with TRBD1 matching over 7 bases. From germline, CDR1 is SGHTA and CDR2 FQGTGA. This CDR3 spans 18 amino acids.

This clonotype has at least ten counts. The rearrangement links TRBV12-3 or TRBV12-4 to TRBJ1-5; no definite D call. The CDR3 runs to 13 residues. The V end was cut by 6 bases, the J end by 2 bases, with 8 bases between. CDR3 amino acids: CASRTSRNQPQHF. In DNA form, the CDR3 reads TGTGCCAGCAGAACGTCTCGCAATCAGCCCCAGCATTTT.

The table lists this clonotype with a few counts. The chain links TRBV6-6 to TRBJ2-4, with D perhaps TRBD1 (5 bases). The germline V and J ends were trimmed by 0 bases and 0 bases, with 6 bases remaining between them. CDR1 is MNHNY, CDR2 SVGAGI, per germline (reference sequence). The CDR3 is 15 amino acids. CDR3 protein: CASSYSGVAKNIQYF. In DNA form, the CDR3 reads TGTGCCAGCAGTTACTCAGGGGTAGCCAAAAACATTCAGTACTTC.

This clonotype was seen many times. The chain couples TRBV3-1 to TRBJ1-1; D is uncertain. The V end lost 3 bases, the J end lost 0 bases, and 8 bases lay between the germline ends. The CDR3 sequence is 14 residues long. The germline V gene has CDR1 LGHDT and CDR2 YNNKEL (reference sequence). The CDR3 DNA sequence: TGTGCCAGCAGCCAGAATTTCGTGAACACTGAAGCTTTCTTT. Its protein product is CASSQNFVNTEAFF.

There are many counts of this clonotype. CDR3: CASSRAHTDTQYF. The CDR3 DNA reads TGTGCCAGCAGTCGGGCCCACACAGATACGCAGTATTTT. The J gene is TRBJ2-3, the V gene TRBV28; no reliable D call. Germline CDR1 MDHEN, CDR2 SYDVKM. This CDR3 comprises 13 residues. The V gene lost 5 bases and the J gene lost 2 bases, with 8 bases spanning the gap.

This clonotype was found many times. The chain uses TRBV20-1 and TRBJ1-5; 8 bases are a match to TRBD1. V was pared by 4 bases and J by 6 bases, with 5 bases of the junction left unmatched. Germline V lookup: CDR1 DFQATT, CDR2 SNEGSKA (reference sequence). There are 13 residues in the CDR3. The chain's CDR3 is CSATSRGLQPQHF. The CDR3 bases are TGCAGTGCTACATCCAGGGGGCTTCAGCCCCAGCATTTT.

Ten or more counts support this clonotype. Here the CDR3 DNA reads TGTGCCAGCTCGCCTCCCCCTCCCTCTGGAAACACCATATATTTT. Amino acid sequence: CASSPPPPSGNTIYF. This chain connects TRBV18 to TRBJ1-3; D unresolved. V lost 6 bases, J lost 0 bases, and 12 bases lay in between. In germline, CDR1 is KGHSH, CDR2 LQKENI. This CDR3 contains 15 residues.

This clonotype has at least ten counts. The chain carries TRBV2 and TRBJ1-5; tentative D call: TRBD1 (5 bases). CDR1 and CDR2 (germline): SNHLY, FYNNEI. This CDR3 is 13 amino acids long. V was pared by 3 bases and J by 4 bases, with 7 bases between. CDR3 coding DNA: TGTGCCAGCAGTGAGACAGCAAATCAGCCCCAGCATTTT. Amino acid sequence: CASSETANQPQHF.